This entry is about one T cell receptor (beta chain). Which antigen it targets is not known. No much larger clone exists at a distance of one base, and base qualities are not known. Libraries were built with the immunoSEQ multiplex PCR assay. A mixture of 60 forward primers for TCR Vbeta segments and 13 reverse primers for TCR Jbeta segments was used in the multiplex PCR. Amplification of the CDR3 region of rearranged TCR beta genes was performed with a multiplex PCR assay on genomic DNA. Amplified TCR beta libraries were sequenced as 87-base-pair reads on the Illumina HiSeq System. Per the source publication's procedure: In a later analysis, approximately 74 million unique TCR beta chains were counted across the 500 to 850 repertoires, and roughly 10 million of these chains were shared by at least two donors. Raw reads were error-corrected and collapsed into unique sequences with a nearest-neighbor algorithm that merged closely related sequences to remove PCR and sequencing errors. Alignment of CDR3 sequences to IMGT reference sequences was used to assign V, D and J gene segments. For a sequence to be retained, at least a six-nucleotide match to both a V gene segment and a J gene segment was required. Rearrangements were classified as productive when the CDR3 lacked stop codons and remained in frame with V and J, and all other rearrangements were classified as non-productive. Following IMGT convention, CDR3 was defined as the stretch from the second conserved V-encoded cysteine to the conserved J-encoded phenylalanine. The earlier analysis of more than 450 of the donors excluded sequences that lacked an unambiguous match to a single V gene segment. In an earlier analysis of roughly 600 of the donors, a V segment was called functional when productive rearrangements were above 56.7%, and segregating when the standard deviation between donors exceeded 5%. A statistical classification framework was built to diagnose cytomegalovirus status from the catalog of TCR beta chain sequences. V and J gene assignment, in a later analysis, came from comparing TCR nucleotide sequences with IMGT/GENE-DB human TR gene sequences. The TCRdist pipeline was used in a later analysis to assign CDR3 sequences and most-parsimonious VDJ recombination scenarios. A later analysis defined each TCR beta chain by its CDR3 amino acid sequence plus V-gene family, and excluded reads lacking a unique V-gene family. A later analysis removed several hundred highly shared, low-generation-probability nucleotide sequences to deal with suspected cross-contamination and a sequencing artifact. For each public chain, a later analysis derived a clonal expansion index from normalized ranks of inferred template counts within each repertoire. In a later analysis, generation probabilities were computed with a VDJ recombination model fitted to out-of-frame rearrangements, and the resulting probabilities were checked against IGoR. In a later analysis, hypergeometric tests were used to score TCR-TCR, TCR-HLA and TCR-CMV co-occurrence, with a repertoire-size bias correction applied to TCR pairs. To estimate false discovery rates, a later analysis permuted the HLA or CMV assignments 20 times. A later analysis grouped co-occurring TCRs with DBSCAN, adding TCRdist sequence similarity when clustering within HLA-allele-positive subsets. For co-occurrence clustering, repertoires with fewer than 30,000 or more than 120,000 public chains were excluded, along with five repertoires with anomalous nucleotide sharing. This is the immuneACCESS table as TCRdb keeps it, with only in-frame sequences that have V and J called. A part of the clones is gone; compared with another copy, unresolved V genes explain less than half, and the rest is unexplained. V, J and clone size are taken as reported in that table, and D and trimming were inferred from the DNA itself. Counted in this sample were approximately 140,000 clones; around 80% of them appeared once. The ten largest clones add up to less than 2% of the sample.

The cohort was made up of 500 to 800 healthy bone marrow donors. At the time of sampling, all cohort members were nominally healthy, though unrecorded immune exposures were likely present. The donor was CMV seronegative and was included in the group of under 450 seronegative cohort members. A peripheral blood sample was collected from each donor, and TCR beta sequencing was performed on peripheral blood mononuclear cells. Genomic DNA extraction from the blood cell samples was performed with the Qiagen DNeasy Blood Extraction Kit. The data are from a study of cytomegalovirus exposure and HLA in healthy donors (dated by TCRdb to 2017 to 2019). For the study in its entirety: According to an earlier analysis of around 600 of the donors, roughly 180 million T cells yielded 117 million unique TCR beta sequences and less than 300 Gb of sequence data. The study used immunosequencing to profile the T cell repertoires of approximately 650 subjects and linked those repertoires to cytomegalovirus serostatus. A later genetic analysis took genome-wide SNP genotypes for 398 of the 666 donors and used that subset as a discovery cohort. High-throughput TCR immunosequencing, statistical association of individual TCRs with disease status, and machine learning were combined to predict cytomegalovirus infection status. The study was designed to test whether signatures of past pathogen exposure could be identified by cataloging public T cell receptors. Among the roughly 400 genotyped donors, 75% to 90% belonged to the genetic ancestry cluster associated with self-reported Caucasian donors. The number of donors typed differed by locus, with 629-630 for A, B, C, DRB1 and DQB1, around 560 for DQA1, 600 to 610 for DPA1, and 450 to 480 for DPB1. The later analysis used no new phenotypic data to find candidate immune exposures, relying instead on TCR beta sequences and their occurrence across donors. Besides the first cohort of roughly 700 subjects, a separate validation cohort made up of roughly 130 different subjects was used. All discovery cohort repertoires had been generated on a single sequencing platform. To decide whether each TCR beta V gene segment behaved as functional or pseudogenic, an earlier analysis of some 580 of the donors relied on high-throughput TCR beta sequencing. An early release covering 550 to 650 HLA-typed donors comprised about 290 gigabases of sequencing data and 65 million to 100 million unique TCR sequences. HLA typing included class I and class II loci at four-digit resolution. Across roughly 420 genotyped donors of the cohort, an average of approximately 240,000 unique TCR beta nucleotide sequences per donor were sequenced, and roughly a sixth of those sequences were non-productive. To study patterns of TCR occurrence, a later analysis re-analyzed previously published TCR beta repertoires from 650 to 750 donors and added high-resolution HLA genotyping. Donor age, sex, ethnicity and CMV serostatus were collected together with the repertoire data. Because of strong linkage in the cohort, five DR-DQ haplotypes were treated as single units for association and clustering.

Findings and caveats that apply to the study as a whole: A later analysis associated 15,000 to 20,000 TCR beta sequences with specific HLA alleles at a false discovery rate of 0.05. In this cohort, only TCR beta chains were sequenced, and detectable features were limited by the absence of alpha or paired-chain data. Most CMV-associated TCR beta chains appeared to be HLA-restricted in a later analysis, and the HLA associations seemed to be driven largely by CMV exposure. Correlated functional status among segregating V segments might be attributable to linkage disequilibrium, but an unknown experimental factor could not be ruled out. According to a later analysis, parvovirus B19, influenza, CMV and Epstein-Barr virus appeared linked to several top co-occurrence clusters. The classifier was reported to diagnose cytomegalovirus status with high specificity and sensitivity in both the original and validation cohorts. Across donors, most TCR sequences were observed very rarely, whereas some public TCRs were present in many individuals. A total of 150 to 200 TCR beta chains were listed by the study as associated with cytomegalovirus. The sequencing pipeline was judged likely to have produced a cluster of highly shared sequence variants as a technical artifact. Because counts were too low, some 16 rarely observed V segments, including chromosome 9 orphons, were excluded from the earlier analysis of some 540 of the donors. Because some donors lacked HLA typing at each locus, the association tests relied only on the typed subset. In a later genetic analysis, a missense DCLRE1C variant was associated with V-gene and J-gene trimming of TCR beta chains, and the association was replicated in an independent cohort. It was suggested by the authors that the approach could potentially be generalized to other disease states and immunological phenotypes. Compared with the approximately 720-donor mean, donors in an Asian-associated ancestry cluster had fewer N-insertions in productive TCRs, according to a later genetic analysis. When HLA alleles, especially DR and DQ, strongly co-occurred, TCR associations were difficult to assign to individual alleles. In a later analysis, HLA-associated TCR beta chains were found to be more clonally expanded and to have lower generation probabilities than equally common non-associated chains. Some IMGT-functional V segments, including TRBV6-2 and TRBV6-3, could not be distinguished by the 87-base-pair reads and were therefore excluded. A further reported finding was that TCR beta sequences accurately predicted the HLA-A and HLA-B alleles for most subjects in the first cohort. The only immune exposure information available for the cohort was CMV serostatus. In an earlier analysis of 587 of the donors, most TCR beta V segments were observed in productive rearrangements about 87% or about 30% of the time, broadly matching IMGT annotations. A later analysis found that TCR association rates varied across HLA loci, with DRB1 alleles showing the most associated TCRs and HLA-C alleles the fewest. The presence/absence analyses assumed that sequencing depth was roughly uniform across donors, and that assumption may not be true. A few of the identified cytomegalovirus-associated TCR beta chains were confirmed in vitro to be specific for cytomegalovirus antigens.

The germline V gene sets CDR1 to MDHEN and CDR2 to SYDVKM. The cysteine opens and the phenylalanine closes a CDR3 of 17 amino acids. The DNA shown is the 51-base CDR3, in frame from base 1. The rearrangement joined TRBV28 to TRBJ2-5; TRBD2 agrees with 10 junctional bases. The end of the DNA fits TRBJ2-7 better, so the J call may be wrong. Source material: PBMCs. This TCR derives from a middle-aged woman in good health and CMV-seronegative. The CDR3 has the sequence CASSSPLTSGHPYEQYF. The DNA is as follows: TGTGCCAGCAGTTCCCCTCTGACTAGCGGGCATCCCTACGAGCAGTACTTC.